The clone carrying this T cell receptor beta chain was observed a few times. Antigen: not known. One heparinised blood draw, averaging roughly 120 mL, came from each donor. This sample is drawn from a study of beta chain features in type 1 diabetes. As for the study in general: Healthy donors and patients had similar age, gender and cell yields. Regarding the study as a whole: The naive, central memory and Treg TCRB repertoires showed an apparent similarity that was greater among patients than among healthy donors.

Trimming at V came to 3 bases and at J to 9 bases, leaving 9 bases not matched to a gene. Germline CDR1 reads LGHNA; CDR2 reads YNFKEQ. The CDR3 length is 15 residues. Investigators reverse transcribed all isolated RNA, so they sequenced expressed TCRB transcripts. Here immunoSEQ multiplex PCR was the method, and the copy in TCRdb shows in-frame clones only, minus some. The sample yields 350,000 to 450,000 clones, less than 15% seen once. The origin of this receptor is a young woman in good health. This sequence joins TRBV4-2 and TRBJ2-5, with TRBD2 matching over 11 bases. What was sequenced was naive CD4+ T cells from blood. CDR3 protein: CASSHPGTSGAAQYF. CDR3 DNA sequence: TGTGCCAGCAGCCATCCCGGGACTAGCGGAGCGGCCCAGTACTTC.